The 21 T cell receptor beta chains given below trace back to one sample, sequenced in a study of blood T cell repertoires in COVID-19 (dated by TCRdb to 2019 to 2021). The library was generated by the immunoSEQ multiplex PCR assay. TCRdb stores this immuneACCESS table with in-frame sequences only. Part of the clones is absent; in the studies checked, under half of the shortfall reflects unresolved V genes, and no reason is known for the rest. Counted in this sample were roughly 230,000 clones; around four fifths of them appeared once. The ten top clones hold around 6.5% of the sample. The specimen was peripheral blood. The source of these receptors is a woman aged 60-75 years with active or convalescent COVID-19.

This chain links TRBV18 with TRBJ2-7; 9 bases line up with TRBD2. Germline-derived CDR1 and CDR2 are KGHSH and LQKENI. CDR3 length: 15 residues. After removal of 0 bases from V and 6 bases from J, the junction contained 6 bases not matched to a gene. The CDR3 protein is CASSPPSSGRLEQYF. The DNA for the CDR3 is TGTGCCAGCTCACCACCATCGAGCGGGAGGCTCGAGCAGTACTTC.

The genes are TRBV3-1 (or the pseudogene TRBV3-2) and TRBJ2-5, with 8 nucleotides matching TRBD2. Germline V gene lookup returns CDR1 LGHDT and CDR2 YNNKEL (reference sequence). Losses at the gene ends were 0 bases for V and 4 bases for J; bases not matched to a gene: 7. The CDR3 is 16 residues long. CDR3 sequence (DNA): TGTGCCAGCAGCCAAGACCGAGCGGGGGTCTCAGAGACCCAGTACTTC. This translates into CASSQDRAGVSETQYF.

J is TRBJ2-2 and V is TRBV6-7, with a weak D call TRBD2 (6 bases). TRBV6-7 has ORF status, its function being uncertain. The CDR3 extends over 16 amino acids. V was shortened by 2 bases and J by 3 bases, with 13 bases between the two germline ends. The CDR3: CASSYEAGPDTGELFF. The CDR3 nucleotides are TGTGCCAGCAGTTACGAGGCGGGGCCCGACACCGGGGAGCTGTTTTTT.

The CDR3 loop is CASSPTEAGGYTF. Here the CDR3 DNA reads TGTGCCAGCAGCCCAACAGAAGCTGGCGGCTACACCTTC. The chain employs TRBV3-1 (or the pseudogene TRBV3-2) and TRBJ1-2; D unclear. V lost 4 bases and J 8 bases, leaving 14 bases between the germline ends. This CDR3 has 13 amino acids. Germline CDR1 is LGHDT and CDR2 is YNNKEL (reference sequence).

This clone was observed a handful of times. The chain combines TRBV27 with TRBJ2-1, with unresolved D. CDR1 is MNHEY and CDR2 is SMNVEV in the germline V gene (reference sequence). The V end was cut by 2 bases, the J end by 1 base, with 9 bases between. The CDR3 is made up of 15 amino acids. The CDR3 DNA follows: TGTGCCAGCAGTTTAGGTGGCTTTTCCTACAATGAGCAGTTCTTC. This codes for CASSLGGFSYNEQFF.

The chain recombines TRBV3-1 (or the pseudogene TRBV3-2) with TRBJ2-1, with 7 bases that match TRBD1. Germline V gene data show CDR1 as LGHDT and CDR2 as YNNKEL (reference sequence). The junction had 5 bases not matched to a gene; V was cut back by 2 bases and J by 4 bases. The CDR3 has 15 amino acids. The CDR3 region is CASSQTGTEYNEQFF. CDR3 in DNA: TGTGCCAGCAGCCAAACCGGGACAGAGTACAATGAGCAGTTCTTC.

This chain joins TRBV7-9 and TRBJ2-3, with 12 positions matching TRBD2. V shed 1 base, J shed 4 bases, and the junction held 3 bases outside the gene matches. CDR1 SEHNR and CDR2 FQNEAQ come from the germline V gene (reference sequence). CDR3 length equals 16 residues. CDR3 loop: CASSLVASGRADTQYF. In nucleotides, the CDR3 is TGTGCCAGCAGCTTAGTGGCTAGCGGGAGGGCAGATACGCAGTATTTT.

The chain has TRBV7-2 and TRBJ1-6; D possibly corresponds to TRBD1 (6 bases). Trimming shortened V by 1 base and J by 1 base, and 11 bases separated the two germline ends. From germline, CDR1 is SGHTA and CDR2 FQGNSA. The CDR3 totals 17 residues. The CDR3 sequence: CASSLVDSLSYNSPLHF. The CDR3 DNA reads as TGTGCCAGCAGCTTAGTGGACAGTCTTTCCTATAATTCACCCCTCCACTTT.

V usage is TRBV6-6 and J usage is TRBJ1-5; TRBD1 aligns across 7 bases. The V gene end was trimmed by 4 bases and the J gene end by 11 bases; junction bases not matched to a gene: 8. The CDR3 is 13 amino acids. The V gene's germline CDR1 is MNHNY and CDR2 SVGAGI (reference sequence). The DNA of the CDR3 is TGTGCCAGCAGTTTAATAACAGGGGTTGCCCAGCATTTT. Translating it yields CASSLITGVAQHF.

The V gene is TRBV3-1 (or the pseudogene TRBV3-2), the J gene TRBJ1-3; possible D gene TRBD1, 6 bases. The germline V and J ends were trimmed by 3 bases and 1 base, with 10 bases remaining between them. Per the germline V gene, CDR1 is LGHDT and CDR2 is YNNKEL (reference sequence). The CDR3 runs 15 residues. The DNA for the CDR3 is TGTGCCAGCAGCCAGAACAGGGATTCTGGAAACACCATATATTTT. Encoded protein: CASSQNRDSGNTIYF.

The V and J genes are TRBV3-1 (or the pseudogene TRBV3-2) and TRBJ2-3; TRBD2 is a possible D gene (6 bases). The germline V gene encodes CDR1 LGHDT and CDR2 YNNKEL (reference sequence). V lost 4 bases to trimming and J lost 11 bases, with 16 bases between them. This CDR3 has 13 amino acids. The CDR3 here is CASSLQRWGLQYF. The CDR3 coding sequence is TGTGCCAGCAGCCTGCAACGGTGGGGACTGCAGTATTTT.

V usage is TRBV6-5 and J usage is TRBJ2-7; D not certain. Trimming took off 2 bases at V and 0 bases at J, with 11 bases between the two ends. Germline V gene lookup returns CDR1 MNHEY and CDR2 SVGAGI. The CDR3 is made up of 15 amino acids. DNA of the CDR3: TGTGCCAGCAGTTACGACCAGGCGAGCTCCTACGAGCAGTACTTC. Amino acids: CASSYDQASSYEQYF.

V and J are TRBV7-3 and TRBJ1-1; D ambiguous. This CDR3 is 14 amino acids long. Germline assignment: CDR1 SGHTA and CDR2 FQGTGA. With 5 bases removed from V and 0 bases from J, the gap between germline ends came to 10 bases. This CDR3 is CASSPGFLNTEAFF. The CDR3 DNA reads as TGTGCCAGCAGCCCAGGATTTCTGAACACTGAAGCTTTCTTT.

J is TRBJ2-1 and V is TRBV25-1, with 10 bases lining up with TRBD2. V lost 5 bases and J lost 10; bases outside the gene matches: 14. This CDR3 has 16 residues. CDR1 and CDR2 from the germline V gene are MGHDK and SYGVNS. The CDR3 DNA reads TGTGCCAGCAGTCCCCCGGCTAGCGGGGGCCCTGGGGAGCAGTTCTTC. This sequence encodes CASSPPASGGPGEQFF.

The DNA for the CDR3 is TGTGCCAGCAGGGGGGCACAGGGGGCGTCGGAAGCTTTCTTT. This encodes CASRGAQGASEAFF. The chain links TRBV2 to TRBJ1-1, with 9 bases that match TRBD1. Trimming cost V 6 bases and J 8 bases; bases outside gene matches: 10. CDR3 size: 14 residues. Germline CDR1 reads SNHLY; CDR2 reads FYNNEI.

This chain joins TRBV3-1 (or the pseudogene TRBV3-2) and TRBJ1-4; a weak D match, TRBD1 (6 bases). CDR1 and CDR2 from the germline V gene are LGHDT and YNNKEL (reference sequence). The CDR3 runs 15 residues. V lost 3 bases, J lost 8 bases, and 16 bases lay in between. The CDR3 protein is CASSQGNRAGEKLFF. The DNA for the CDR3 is TGTGCCAGCAGCCAGGGGAACAGGGCTGGGGAAAAACTGTTTTTT.

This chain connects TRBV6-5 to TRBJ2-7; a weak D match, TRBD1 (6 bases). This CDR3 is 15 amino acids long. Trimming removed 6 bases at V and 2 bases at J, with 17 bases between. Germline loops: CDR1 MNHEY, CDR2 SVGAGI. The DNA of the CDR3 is TGTGCCAGCAGCAGCACCGGGACACCTACCTACGAGCAGTACTTC. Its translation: CASSSTGTPTYEQYF.

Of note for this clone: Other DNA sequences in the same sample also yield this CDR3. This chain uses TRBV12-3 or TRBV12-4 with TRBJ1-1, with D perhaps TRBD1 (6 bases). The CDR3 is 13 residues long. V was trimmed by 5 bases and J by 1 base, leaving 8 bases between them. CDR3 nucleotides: TGTGCCAGCAGTCTCAGGGGGAACACTGAAGCTTTCTTT. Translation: CASSLRGNTEAFF.

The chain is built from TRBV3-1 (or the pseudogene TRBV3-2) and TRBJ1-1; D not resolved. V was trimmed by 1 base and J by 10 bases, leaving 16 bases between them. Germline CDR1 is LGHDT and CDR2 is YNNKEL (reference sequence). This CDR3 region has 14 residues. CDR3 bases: TGTGCCAGCAGCCAAGTATCCGTCGGGTTGGGAGCTTTCTTT. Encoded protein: CASSQVSVGLGAFF.

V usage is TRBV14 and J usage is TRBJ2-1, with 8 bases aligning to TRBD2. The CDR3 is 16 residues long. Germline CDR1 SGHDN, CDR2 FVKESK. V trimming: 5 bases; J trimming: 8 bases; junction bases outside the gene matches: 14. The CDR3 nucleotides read TGTGCCAGCAGCGGACGAGCGGGAGAGCATATGGATGAGCAGTTCTTC. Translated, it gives CASSGRAGEHMDEQFF.

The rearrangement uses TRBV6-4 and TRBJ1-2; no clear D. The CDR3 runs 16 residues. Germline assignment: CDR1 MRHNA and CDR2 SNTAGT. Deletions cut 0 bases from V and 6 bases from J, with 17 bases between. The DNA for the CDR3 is TGTGCCAGCAGTGACTCGGGCGACGTGGATATTCATGGCTACACCTTC. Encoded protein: CASSDSGDVDIHGYTF.